The rows below give T cell receptor beta chains drawn from one sample of a study of cytomegalovirus exposure and HLA in healthy donors. Clones were read by immunoSEQ multiplex PCR, and TCRdb kept only the in-frame ones, dropping some. The data show approximately 92,000 clones, roughly 69% seen once. The sample taken for sequencing was PBMCs. The origin of the receptors is a man aged 50 or older in good health and CMV-seronegative. Each CDR3 is given with its conserved first and last residue. A D gene is named only where the DNA matches it firmly. Not all rows give a size; the values are once, few, many and, for expanded clones, a class.

d_call clone_size j_call v_call cdr3_nt cdr3_aa
TRBD1 - TRBJ1-4 TRBV7-2 TGTGCCAGCAGCACGGGGACAGGGGGTGGGCAAAAACTGTTTTTT CASSTGTGGGQKLFF
- - TRBJ2-2 TRBV9 TGTGCCAGCAGCGTAGATTCAAACACCGGGGAGCTGTTTTTT CASSVDSNTGELFF
TRBD1 - TRBJ2-1 TRBV5-1 TGCGCCAGCAGCCCCAGACAGGGGGGCAATGAGCAGTTCTTC CASSPRQGGNEQFF
- few TRBJ2-5 TRBV7-8 TGTGCCAGCAGCTTAGCGAGGGAGTACCAAGAGACCCAGTACTTC CASSLAREYQETQYF
- - TRBJ2-3 TRBV5-1 TGCGCCAGCAGCTTGGCAGGAGATACGCAGTATTTT CASSLAGDTQYF
- - TRBJ2-7 TRBV19 TGTGCCAGTAGGGGAACGGGACAAAGATACGAGCAGTACTTC CASRGTGQRYEQYF
- - TRBJ1-4 TRBV7-8 TGTGCCAGCAGCCCGGGGAGCATTATAACTAATGAAAAACTGTTTTTT CASSPGSIITNEKLFF
- - TRBJ1-4 TRBV6-5 TGTGCCAGCAGTGAGTGGGGAGATGAAAAACTGTTTTTT CASSEWGDEKLFF
- - TRBJ2-3 TRBV6-6 TGTGCCAGCAGTTACTCCAGCGAAAGATCAGGGGATACGCAGTATTTT CASSYSSERSGDTQYF
- few TRBJ1-1 TRBV29-1 TGCAGCGTTGACCGGGGTTGGAGCACTGAAGCTTTCTTT CSVDRGWSTEAFF
- few TRBJ1-4 TRBV2 TGTGCCAGCAGTGCAGACAGACATAATGAAAAACTGTTTTTT CASSADRHNEKLFF
TRBD1 - TRBJ2-3 TRBV5-1 TGCGCCAGCAGCAGAGGACAGGGAGGCACAGATACGCAGTATTTT CASSRGQGGTDTQYF
- few TRBJ1-2 TRBV7-2 TGTGCCAGCAGCTTTCGCCCGGGGTATGGCTACACCTTC CASSFRPGYGYTF
TRBD1 - TRBJ2-6 TRBV11-1 TGTGCCAGCAGCTTACAGGGGGACATTTCTGGGGCCAACGTCCTGACTTTC CASSLQGDISGANVLTF
- once TRBJ2-5 TRBV5-4 TGTGCCAGCAGCTTGGTCTTTGAAGAGACCCAGTACTTC CASSLVFEETQYF
TRBD1 once TRBJ1-4 TRBV5-4 TGTGCCAGCAGCTGGGCCGGGACAGGGCCTGAAAAACTGTTTTTT CASSWAGTGPEKLFF
- - TRBJ2-1 TRBV6-5 TGTGCCAGCAGTTACTCGAGTGGGGGCCCCTACAATGAGCAGTTCTTC CASSYSSGGPYNEQFF
- - TRBJ1-2 TRBV5-1 TGCGCCAGCAGCACGGACACCGGGCACGGCTACACCTTC CASSTDTGHGYTF
- few TRBJ2-3 TRBV7-9 TGTGCCAGCAGCGTCCGTGGAGGAGGCTTCACAGATACGCAGTATTTT CASSVRGGGFTDTQYF
TRBD1 - TRBJ2-1 TRBV27 TGTGCCTCCAGGGGGCAGGTCAATGAGCAGTTCTTC CASRGQVNEQFF
- - TRBJ1-3 TRBV4-1 TGCGCCAGCGGAGCCCGGACAGTCTCAAACACCATATATTTT CASGARTVSNTIYF
TRBD2 - TRBJ2-3 TRBV29-1 TGCAGCGTGGGGGGGTCAGATACGCAGTATTTT CSVGGSDTQYF
- once TRBJ2-3 TRBV6-1 TGTGCCAGCAGTGAACGAACGGCGGCGGGGGCGGGGGATACGCAGTATTTT CASSERTAAGAGDTQYF